The 27 T cell receptor beta chains listed next were all sequenced from one sample in a study of blood T cells in healthy people across ages. Then a second PCR, running roughly 6 to 12 cycles, was carried out with a sample-barcoded 5' primer and a J-beta primer mix. TCRdb redid the calling of the 5' RACE reads with MiXCR, one entry per CDR3 protein. The data show over 600,000 distinct CDR3 sequences, 46% seen once. The specimen sequenced was blood. These receptors were taken from an elderly man in good health.

The rearrangement links TRBV13 to TRBJ2-3, with 8 bases identical to TRBD2. The germline gives CDR1 PRHDT, CDR2 FYEKMQ (reference sequence). The CDR3 spans 15 residues. V shed 5 bases and J 4 bases; nucleotides not matched to a gene: 8. The CDR3 DNA is TGTGCCAGCAGCCTAAGGGCTAGCGGGCCAGATACGCAGTATTTT. Amino acid sequence: CASSLRASGPDTQYF.

This clonotype was counted only a few times. The V call is TRBV5-1, the J call TRBJ2-3; D is undetermined. This CDR3 has 13 residues. V lost 3 bases, J lost 2 bases, and 7 bases lay in between. CDR1 SGHRS and CDR2 YFSETQ come from the germline V gene. CDR3 sequence (DNA): TGCGCCAGCAGCTCCCAACCCACAGATACGCAGTATTTT. It encodes CASSSQPTDTQYF.

This clonotype was recorded many times. This rearrangement joins TRBV29-1 to TRBJ2-1; D unclear. Trimming removed 6 bases from V and 9 bases from J, with 18 bases in between. From germline, CDR1 is SQVTM and CDR2 ANQGSEA. The CDR3 has 13 residues. The CDR3 spells CSVVPASSGEQFF. The CDR3 region has the DNA TGCAGCGTCGTGCCAGCGAGCTCGGGTGAGCAGTTCTTC.

Only a few counts were recorded for this clonotype. The chain uses TRBV5-1 and TRBJ2-1, with 9 bases identical to TRBD1. After removal of 5 bases from V and 7 bases from J, the junction contained 13 bases not matched to a gene. The CDR3 loop spans 16 amino acids. Germline lookup yields CDR1 SGHRS and CDR2 YFSETQ. CDR3 residues: CASSPQGGQGWNEQFF. The CDR3 DNA is TGCGCCAGCAGTCCGCAGGGAGGACAGGGGTGGAATGAGCAGTTCTTC.

The V call is TRBV5-1, the J call TRBJ2-7, with TRBD2 matching 7 bases. In germline, CDR1 is SGHRS, CDR2 YFSETQ. Trimming removed 0 bases from V and 3 bases from J; junction bases left unmatched: 6. This CDR3 is 15 amino acids long. Written as DNA, the CDR3 is TGCGCCAGCAGCTTGGCTCCAGCGGGAAACTACGAGCAGTACTTC. It translates to CASSLAPAGNYEQYF.

CDR3 region: CASSQGSNQPQHF. The CDR3 nucleotides read TGTGCCAGCAGTCAGGGAAGCAATCAGCCCCAGCATTTT. The V gene is TRBV7-3, the J gene TRBJ1-5; D is possibly TRBD1 (5 bases). The CDR3 contains 13 residues. The germline V gene encodes CDR1 SGHTA and CDR2 FQGTGA. With 6 bases removed from V and 1 base from J, the gap between germline ends came to 7 bases.

This clonotype came up a few times. The chain uses TRBV5-1 and TRBJ2-5; 8 nucleotides agree with TRBD1. V lost 2 bases, J lost 2 bases, and 5 bases stayed unmatched. Germline CDR1 reads SGHRS; CDR2 reads YFSETQ. CDR3 size: 15 residues. This CDR3 reads CASSLGQGEQETQYF. The CDR3 DNA reads TGCGCCAGCAGCTTAGGACAGGGAGAACAAGAGACCCAGTACTTC.

The chain combines TRBV30 with TRBJ1-1; 7 bases match TRBD1. Germline-derived CDR1 and CDR2 are GTSNPN and SVGIG (reference sequence). Germline trimming cut 2 bases from V and 3 bases from J; bases unmatched to any gene: 12. CDR3 length: 16 residues. The CDR3 spells CAWSSGVGQVDTEAFF. CDR3 bases: TGTGCCTGGAGTTCCGGAGTCGGACAGGTGGACACTGAAGCTTTCTTT.

V is TRBV6-2 or TRBV6-3 and J is TRBJ1-2; 9 nucleotides agree with TRBD1. V lost 8 bases and J lost 7; bases outside the gene matches: 11. Germline values: CDR1 MNHEY, CDR2 SVGEGT. The CDR3 length is 14 residues. CDR3 in DNA: TGTGCCAGCGACGTCGGGACAGGGTTTGGTGGCTACACCTTC. Encoded protein: CASDVGTGFGGYTF.

A few counts support this clonotype. The chain is built from TRBV7-2 and TRBJ2-5, with D unresolved. CDR1 is SGHTA, CDR2 FQGNSA, per germline. Trimming cost V 3 bases and J 1 base, with 9 bases left between them. The CDR3 length is 14 residues. In nucleotides, the CDR3 is TGTGCCAGCAGCTTTAACGGCCTCCAAGAGACCCAGTACTTC. This sequence encodes CASSFNGLQETQYF.

This clonotype has a handful of counts. J is TRBJ2-3 and V is TRBV20-1; D gene uncertain. The germline CDR1 and CDR2 sequences are DFQATT and SNEGSKA (reference sequence). This CDR3 comprises 11 residues. The V end was cut by 3 bases, the J end by 3 bases, with 4 bases between. The CDR3 spells CSARRTDTQYF. The CDR3 DNA is TGCAGTGCTAGGAGGACAGATACGCAGTATTTT.

The table lists this clonotype with many counts. The J gene is TRBJ2-5, the V gene TRBV12-3 or TRBV12-4; D perhaps matches TRBD1 (5 bases). V was trimmed by 4 bases and J by 5 bases, leaving 14 bases between them. This CDR3 is built from 14 residues. This chain's CDR3 is CASSSTGDRETQYF. In nucleotides, the CDR3 is TGTGCCAGCAGTTCTACAGGTGACCGGGAGACCCAGTACTTC.

Worth noting for this clonotype: With a much larger clone just one base away, this may be a read error. V usage is TRBV9 and J usage is TRBJ2-5; 7 nucleotides agree with TRBD1. The assigned J gene may be wrong: the sequence end matches TRBJ2-1 better. CDR3 length: 14 amino acids. The germline gives CDR1 SGDLS, CDR2 YYNGEE. CDR3 in amino acids: CASSLQGTQETQFF. DNA for the CDR3: TGTGCCAGCAGCTTACAGGGGACCCAAGAGACCCAGTTCTTC.

This clonotype occurred a few times. The rearrangement joins TRBV6-1 to TRBJ2-3; D might be TRBD1 or TRBD2, each matching 6 bases. V shed 5 bases and J shed 0 bases, with 12 bases lying between them. Germline values: CDR1 MNHNS, CDR2 SASEGT. There are 15 residues in the CDR3. CDR3 in DNA: TGTGCCAGCAGTTTACAGGGAGGAAGCACAGATACGCAGTATTTT. Amino acids: CASSLQGGSTDTQYF.

V and J are TRBV29-1 and TRBJ2-1; 11 bases map to TRBD2. Germline V gene data show CDR1 as SQVTM and CDR2 as ANQGSEA. V lost 6 bases and J lost 6; bases outside the gene matches: 10. CDR3 length: 15 amino acids. CDR3 nucleotide sequence: TGCAGCGTAGGTGGGGGACTAGCGGAGACCAATGAGCAGTTCTTC. Translation gives CSVGGGLAETNEQFF.

The chain employs TRBV11-3 and TRBJ2-5; D not certain. This CDR3 has 15 amino acids. CDR1 SGHNT and CDR2 YENEEA come from the germline V gene. V dropped 3 bases and J dropped 4 bases, with 15 bases sitting between them. This chain's CDR3 is CASSLRVGHRETQYF. CDR3 bases: TGTGCCAGCAGCTTGCGAGTAGGCCACCGAGAGACCCAGTACTTC.

In this sample, this clonotype turned up many times. This chain uses TRBV6-6 with TRBJ2-7; D not resolved. This CDR3 has 13 amino acids. Per the germline V gene, CDR1 is MNHNY and CDR2 is SVGAGI (reference sequence). V was cut by 6 bases and J by 6 bases, with 15 bases left in between. Here the CDR3 reads CASRDINIREQYF. The CDR3 bases are TGTGCCAGCAGGGATATTAATATTCGCGAGCAGTACTTC.

The chain combines TRBV9 with TRBJ2-1; 8 nucleotides agree with TRBD1. Germline V CDR1 and CDR2: SGDLS, YYNGEE. The CDR3 is 15 residues long. The V and J ends lost 0 bases and 10 bases, in that order; junction bases with no gene match: 9. CDR3 amino acids: CASSVGSQGALEQFF. For the CDR3, the DNA is TGTGCCAGCAGCGTAGGGAGTCAGGGGGCTTTGGAGCAGTTCTTC.

V is TRBV30 and J is TRBJ2-7, with 9 bases matching TRBD2. In germline, CDR1 is GTSNPN, CDR2 SVGIG (reference sequence). V gave up 5 bases and J gave up 0 bases; unmatched junction bases: 2. The CDR3 runs to 13 residues. CDR3 sequence (DNA): TGTGCCTGGCTAGCGGGGAACTCCTACGAGCAGTACTTC. Amino acid sequence: CAWLAGNSYEQYF.

The rearrangement uses TRBV5-1 and TRBJ2-1; D may be TRBD1 (5 bases). Germline CDR1 is SGHRS and CDR2 is YFSETQ. V lost 0 bases, J lost 12 bases, and 19 bases lay in between. The CDR3 has 15 residues. The CDR3 loop is CASSLEARDIDGQFF. The CDR3 bases are TGCGCCAGCAGCTTGGAGGCCAGGGATATCGATGGGCAGTTCTTC.

The table lists this clonotype with a few counts. The genes are TRBV20-1 and TRBJ2-1; weak D call: TRBD2 (5 bases). Germline assignment: CDR1 DFQATT and CDR2 SNEGSKA (reference sequence). Trimming removed 7 bases at V and 9 bases at J, with 13 bases between. The CDR3 has 11 amino acids. The DNA of the CDR3 is TGCAGTGGAGGGCGGTGGGCTGAGCAGTTCTTC. Translation: CSGGRWAEQFF.

The V and J genes are TRBV18 and TRBJ2-2; perhaps TRBD1 as D (5 bases). The V gene lost 4 bases and the J gene lost 6 bases, with 15 bases spanning the gap. Germline CDR1 and CDR2: KGHSH and LQKENI. The CDR3 sequence is 15 residues long. CDR3 region: CASSQATVKAGELFF. CDR3 DNA: TGTGCCAGCTCACAAGCGACAGTTAAAGCCGGGGAGCTGTTTTTT.

This clonotype has just a few counts. This rearrangement joins TRBV20-1 to TRBJ2-5; 14 nucleotides line up with TRBD2. With V trimmed by 6 bases and J by 1 base, 10 bases remained unmatched. The germline V gene has CDR1 DFQATT and CDR2 SNEGSKA (reference sequence). This CDR3 is 17 amino acids long. The CDR3 coding sequence is TGCAGTGCCGTCCCGGGACTAGCGGGAGAGGGCCAAGAGACCCAGTACTTC. It yields the protein CSAVPGLAGEGQETQYF.

The chain employs TRBV7-2 and TRBJ2-1, with D uncertain. The V gene lost 3 bases and the J gene lost 3 bases, with 9 bases spanning the gap. This CDR3 comprises 14 residues. The germline CDR1 and CDR2 sequences are SGHTA and FQGNSA. The CDR3 nucleotides read TGTGCCAGCAGCTTGAGGCGCAACTACAATGAGCAGTTCTTC. It yields the protein CASSLRRNYNEQFF.

The CDR3, as DNA: TGTGCCAGCAGCTTCCCGTTAGGGTCTGGGGCCAACGTCCTGACTTTC. Its translation: CASSFPLGSGANVLTF. The chain uses TRBV7-3 and TRBJ2-6; D unresolved. Germline V gene lookup returns CDR1 SGHTA and CDR2 FQGTGA. V dropped 3 bases and J dropped 1 base, with 10 bases sitting between them. This CDR3 is 16 amino acids long.

The gene calls are TRBV3-1 and TRBJ2-5; D is undetermined. The germline V and J ends were trimmed by 7 bases and 5 bases, with 11 bases remaining between them. The CDR3 loop spans 12 amino acids. The germline V gene encodes CDR1 LGHDT and CDR2 YNNKEL (reference sequence). This CDR3 is CASNTMGETQYF. CDR3 bases: TGTGCCAGCAACACGATGGGGGAGACCCAGTACTTC.

CDR3 bases: TGTGCCAGCAGCCAAATAAGGTGGTCCTACGAGCAGTACTTC. Translating it yields CASSQIRWSYEQYF. V and J are TRBV14 and TRBJ2-7; D gene unclear. This CDR3 is built from 14 residues. In germline, CDR1 is SGHDN, CDR2 FVKESK. Trimming took 2 bases from V and 1 from J, leaving 9 bases between them.